The T cell receptor (beta chain) under discussion was sequenced for a study of post-analysis software for immune sequencing data. The wider study: Included among the disease courses, which were recorded for the cohort, were relapsing-remitting, secondary progressive and progressive-relapsing multiple sclerosis. Regarding the study as a whole: TRBV5-6, TRBV5-1 and TRBV20-1 belonged to a set of roughly five TRBV segments that were more frequent in patients than controls. Comparison with controls showed significantly lower normalized Chao1 diversity in multiple sclerosis patients.

This clonotype was picked up a small number of times. Antigen specificity is unknown. Every TCR beta cDNA library bore unique molecular identifiers. TCRdb reprocessed the PCR reads via MiXCR and lists one record per CDR3 protein. The table includes more than 500,000 distinct CDR3 sequences, less than 40% detected once. V lost 6 bases to trimming and J lost 5 bases; unmatched junction nucleotides: 7. CDR1 and CDR2 from the germline V gene are DFQATT and SNEGSKA (reference sequence). This CDR3 comprises 13 residues. V is TRBV20-1 and J is TRBJ2-7; the match to TRBD1 covers 10 bases. The sequence came from a girl younger than 18 with multiple sclerosis. The sequenced sample was blood. The DNA for the CDR3 is TGCAGTGCAAATAAGGGACAGGGGAACGAGCAGTACTTC. Translated: CSANKGQGNEQYF.